These T cell receptor beta chains were read from a single sample in a study of T cell changes during pregnancy in multiple sclerosis. The table came from immunoSEQ multiplex PCR; TCRdb's copy has only in-frame clones and leaves some out. Of almost 40,000 clones listed, approximately 90% are singletons. Material: CD4+ T cells from peripheral blood mononuclear cells, obtained in the third trimester of pregnancy. These TCRs come from a female donor in good health, enrolled as a control in a pregnancy study. CDR3s include the opening cysteine and the closing phenylalanine or tryptophan. A D gene is named only where the DNA matches it firmly. The listing skips clone size in some rows; elsewhere it reads once, few, many or a size class.

abundance | len | j_gene | v_gene | d_gene | CDR3nt | CDR3aa
once | 13 | TRBJ2-7 | TRBV2 | TRBD1 | TGTGCCAGCCAACTCCAGGGGGTTTACGAGCAGTACTTC | CASQLQGVYEQYF
NA | 14 | TRBJ2-3 | TRBV27 | TRBD1 | TGTGCCAGCAGTTTACGGGACAGACAAGATACGCAGTATTTT | CASSLRDRQDTQYF
NA | 15 | TRBJ1-2 | TRBV5-4 | NA | TGTGCCAGCAGCTTCGAAGGTGCGGGAATTTATGGCTACACCTTC | CASSFEGAGIYGYTF
NA | 16 | TRBJ2-3 | TRBV7-2 | TRBD2 | TGTGCCAGCAGCTCATCTAGCGGGACTGGTACAGATACGCAGTATTTT | CASSSSSGTGTDTQYF
NA | 13 | TRBJ1-2 | TRBV28 | NA | TGTGCCAGCAGTTTAATGGCAGGGCAAGGCTACACCTTC | CASSLMAGQGYTF
NA | 12 | TRBJ1-2 | TRBV19 | NA | TGTGCCAGTAAGATACAGCCTTATGGCTACACCTTC | CASKIQPYGYTF
NA | 15 | TRBJ1-2 | TRBV6-1 | TRBD1 | TGTGCCAGCAGGTTGGAGGGGGCTTTTAACTATGGCTACACCTTC | CASRLEGAFNYGYTF
NA | 18 | TRBJ2-7 | TRBV4-1 | TRBD1 | TGCGCCAGCAGCCAAGATCCGGCGGACAGGGCCTTCTCCTACGAGCAGTACTTC | CASSQDPADRAFSYEQYF
NA | 14 | TRBJ2-5 | TRBV18 | NA | TGTGCCAGCTCCAAGCAGGGTTACCAAGAGACCCAGTACTTC | CASSKQGYQETQYF
NA | 15 | TRBJ2-5 | TRBV2 | TRBD2 | TGTGCCAGCAGCTCAGGACTAGCGGGAGAAGAGACCCAGTACTTC | CASSSGLAGEETQYF
NA | 12 | TRBJ2-1 | TRBV7-2 | TRBD1 | TGTGCCAGCAGCTTGACTACAGGGGGCCTGTTCTTC | CASSLTTGGLFF
NA | 17 | TRBJ1-1 | TRBV5-6 | TRBD1 | TGTGCCAGCAGCAGAAAACCCCGACAGGGAGGAAACACTGAAGCTTTCTTT | CASSRKPRQGGNTEAFF
NA | 12 | TRBJ2-1 | TRBV6-6 | NA | TGTGCCAGCAGGCTACAGGGAGACGAGCAGTTCTTC | CASRLQGDEQFF
NA | 17 | TRBJ2-7 | TRBV2 | NA | TGTGCCAGCAGCGCTGGTCCCACAGGGAATTCCCTACGAGGGCAGTACTTC | CASSAGPTGNSLRGQYF
NA | 17 | TRBJ2-2 | TRBV2 | TRBD2 | TGTGCCAGCAGTGCAGGACTAGCGGGAGGGAGGGTCGGGGAGCTGTTTTTT | CASSAGLAGGRVGELFF
NA | 15 | TRBJ2-7 | TRBV19 | TRBD1 | TGTGCCAGTAGTATAGATCGGACAGGGGGGTACGAGCAATACTTC | CASSIDRTGGYEQYF
NA | 14 | TRBJ1-1 | TRBV5-4 | NA | TGTGCCAGCAGCTACAAAGGGGTGAACACTGAAGCTTTCTTT | CASSYKGVNTEAFF
NA | 14 | TRBJ1-5 | TRBV28 | NA | TGTGCCAGCAGTCGGGGGTGGGGCAATCAGCCCCAGCATTTT | CASSRGWGNQPQHF
NA | 14 | TRBJ2-7 | TRBV27 | NA | TGTGCCAGCAGTTTTGTCCCAAAGAGATACGAGCAGTACTTC | CASSFVPKRYEQYF
NA | 13 | TRBJ1-2 | TRBV5-1 | TRBD1 | TGCGCCAGCACCGGACAGGAAGGCTATGGCTACACCTTC | CASTGQEGYGYTF
NA | 17 | TRBJ2-7 | TRBV11-2 | NA | TGTGCCAGCAGCCCTTCCCAGGGCGCGGGACCTTCCTACGAGCAGTACTTC | CASSPSQGAGPSYEQYF
once | 15 | TRBJ2-1 | TRBV28 | TRBD1 | TGTGCCAGCAGTTTTGATTGGACAGGCAACAATGAGCAGTTCTTC | CASSFDWTGNNEQFF
NA | 13 | TRBJ2-7 | TRBV6-5 | TRBD2 | TGTGCCAGCAGCGCGGGACTAAAGGACGAGCAGTACTTC | CASSAGLKDEQYF
NA | 11 | TRBJ1-3 | TRBV6-5 | NA | TGTGCCAGCAGCTTCGAGGGTTCCGGATATTTT | CASSFEGSGYF
once | 16 | TRBJ1-2 | TRBV11-2 | NA | TGTGCCAGCAGCTTAGCAGTCCGTTCGATTACCTATGGCTACACCTTC | CASSLAVRSITYGYTF
once | 14 | TRBJ2-7 | TRBV5-1 | NA | TGCGCCAGCAGCTTGAGACCTCAGAGCGACGAGCAGTACTTC | CASSLRPQSDEQYF
once | 13 | TRBJ1-5 | TRBV7-6 | NA | TGTGCCAGCAGTCGGGAGAGCGATCAGCCCCAGCATTTT | CASSRESDQPQHF
NA | 15 | TRBJ1-3 | TRBV6-6 | NA | TGTGCCAGCAAAGGGCAGGGGAGTACTGGAAACACCATATATTTT | CASKGQGSTGNTIYF
once | 14 | TRBJ2-7 | TRBV7-6 | NA | TGTGCCAGCAGCTTAGGGGCGGCGGGTGGCGAGCAGTACTTC | CASSLGAAGGEQYF
NA | 15 | TRBJ2-6 | TRBV5-4 | NA | TGTGCCAGCGCCACGGGTACTTCTGGGGCCAACGTCCTGACTTTC | CASATGTSGANVLTF
once | 13 | TRBJ2-4 | TRBV19 | NA | TGTGCCGGAATCTGGTCAGGTCGGAACATTCAGTACTTC | CAGIWSGRNIQYF
NA | 14 | TRBJ2-5 | TRBV5-1 | TRBD2 | TGCGCCAGCAAAGTAGCGGGAGGGGAAGAGACCCAGTACTTC | CASKVAGGEETQYF
NA | 13 | TRBJ2-5 | TRBV5-4 | NA | TGTGCCAGCAGCTGGGGACTCCAAGAGACCCAGTACTTC | CASSWGLQETQYF
NA | 15 | TRBJ1-1 | TRBV5-1 | TRBD1 | TGCGCCAGCAGCTTTACAGGGGGATCGAACACTGAAGCTTTCTTT | CASSFTGGSNTEAFF
NA | 11 | TRBJ2-1 | TRBV7-2 | TRBD2 | TGTGCCAGCGCGCGGGAGGATGAGCAGTTCTTC | CASAREDEQFF
NA | 15 | TRBJ1-1 | TRBV5-4 | TRBD1 | TGTGCCAGCAGCGCCGGAGGGGACAGGAACACTGAAGCTTTCTTT | CASSAGGDRNTEAFF
NA | 14 | TRBJ2-2 | TRBV30 | TRBD2 | TGTGCCTGGAGTGGTAGCGGGGTCGCCGGGGAGCTGTTTTTT | CAWSGSGVAGELFF
NA | 14 | TRBJ1-1 | TRBV11-3 | NA | TGTGCCAGCAGCATCACAGGCGGGGTGGCTGAAGCTTTCTTT | CASSITGGVAEAFF
NA | 12 | TRBJ1-2 | TRBV27 | NA | TGTGCCAGCAGTCCCTCCCAGGGGCGCTACACCTTC | CASSPSQGRYTF
NA | 15 | TRBJ2-5 | TRBV6-5 | TRBD1 | TGTGCCAGCAGTTACAGGGGGCCCCCCCAAGAGACCCAGTACTTC | CASSYRGPPQETQYF
NA | 12 | TRBJ1-2 | TRBV30 | TRBD1 | TGTGCCTGGAGCAGGACAGGGCACGGCTACACCTTC | CAWSRTGHGYTF
NA | 16 | TRBJ2-3 | TRBV12-5 | NA | TGTGCTAGTGGTTTGCACAGGGCGGGAGGCACAGATACGCAGTATTTT | CASGLHRAGGTDTQYF
NA | 15 | TRBJ1-4 | TRBV4-1 | TRBD1 | TGCGCCAGCAGCCAAGATCGGCAGGGGGGCGTAAAACTGTTTTTT | CASSQDRQGGVKLFF
NA | 17 | TRBJ1-6 | TRBV11-2 | NA | TGTGCCAGCAGCTTCGGCAGGGAAGGGTCCTATAATTCACCCCTCCACTTT | CASSFGREGSYNSPLHF
NA | 17 | TRBJ2-1 | TRBV7-8 | TRBD2 | TGTGCCAGCAGCTTAGCCCTAGGACTAGCGGGAGTCGATGAGCAGTTCTTC | CASSLALGLAGVDEQFF
NA | 17 | TRBJ2-3 | TRBV5-1 | TRBD2 | TGCGCCAGCAGCCGCGCTGGAACTAGCGGGAGCGCAGATACGCAGTATTTT | CASSRAGTSGSADTQYF